The text below deals with one TCR beta chain. This specimen comes from a study of shared clonotypes between healthy human individuals. About the research overall: Three CD4 naive, three CD4 memory, two CD8 naive and one CD8 memory plate were used per donor.

The data were produced by immunoSEQ multiplex PCR, yet TCRdb's version contains in-frame clones alone and is incomplete. This sample carries 2 million to 2.5 million clones, 92% of them seen once, and the ten largest clones take around 0.35%. V lost 1 base, J lost 3 bases, and 6 bases stayed unmatched. The CDR3 spans 16 residues. Germline V CDR1 and CDR2: SGDLS, YYNGEE. Sequencing used naive CD4+ T cells from PBMCs. Subset reported: CD45RA+ positively selected. The TCR originated in a man aged 18 to 29 in good health. Some clones in this sample may be carry-over from other donors' samples. The genes are TRBV9 and TRBJ2-1, with 8 bases identical to TRBD1. DNA of the CDR3: TGTGCCAGCAGCGTATATGGACAGGGCCTCTACAATGAGCAGTTCTTC. Its translation is CASSVYGQGLYNEQFF.